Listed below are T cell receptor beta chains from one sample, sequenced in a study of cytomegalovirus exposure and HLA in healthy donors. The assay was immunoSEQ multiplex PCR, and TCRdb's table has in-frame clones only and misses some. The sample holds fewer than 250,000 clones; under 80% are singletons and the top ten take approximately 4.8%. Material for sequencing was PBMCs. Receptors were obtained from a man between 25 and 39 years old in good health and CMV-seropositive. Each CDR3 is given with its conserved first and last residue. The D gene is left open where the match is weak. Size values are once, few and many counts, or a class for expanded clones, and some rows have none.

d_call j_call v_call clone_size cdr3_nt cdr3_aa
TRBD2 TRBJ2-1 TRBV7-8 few TGTGCCAGCAGCCCAAGCGGGAGGTACAATGAGCAGTTCTTC CASSPSGRYNEQFF
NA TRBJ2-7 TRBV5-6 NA TGTGCCAGCAGCTTGCTGGACAGCCCCTACGAGCAGTACTTC CASSLLDSPYEQYF
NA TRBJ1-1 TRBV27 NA TGTGCCAGCACCCTGAGACGGGGGAACACTGAAGCTTTCTTT CASTLRRGNTEAFF
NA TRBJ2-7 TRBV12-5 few TGTGCTAGTGGTTTGCACCCGGTGCAGTACTTC CASGLHPVQYF
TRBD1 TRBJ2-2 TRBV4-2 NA TGTGCCAGCAGCCAAGGTACCCGACAGGGGAACACCGGGGAGCTGTTTTTT CASSQGTRQGNTGELFF
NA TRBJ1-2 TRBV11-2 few TGTGCCAGCAGCCACCCCCGGGGGGCTCGGGGCTACACCTTC CASSHPRGARGYTF
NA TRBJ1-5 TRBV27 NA TGTGCCAGCAGTCGCCGACAGTCTAATCAGCCCCAGCATTTT CASSRRQSNQPQHF
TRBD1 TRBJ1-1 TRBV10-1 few TGCGCCAGCAGCCAAGGACAGGTGAACACTGAAGCTTTCTTT CASSQGQVNTEAFF
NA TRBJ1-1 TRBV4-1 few TGCGCCAGCTCAAAAGAGGGTAGAGGAGCTTTCTTT CASSKEGRGAFF
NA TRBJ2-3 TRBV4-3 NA TGCGCCAGCAGCCAAGTGCCCCAGACGGGGGGCGGCACAGATACGCAGTATTTT CASSQVPQTGGGTDTQYF
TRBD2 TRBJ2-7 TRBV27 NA TGTGCCAGCAGACGAGCGGGGGAGAGCTCCTACGAGCAGTACTTC CASRRAGESSYEQYF
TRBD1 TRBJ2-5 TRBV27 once TGTGCCAGCAGTTTTTCCCCTTCGACAGGGCGAGAGACCCAGTACTTC CASSFSPSTGRETQYF
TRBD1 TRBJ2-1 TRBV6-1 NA TGTGCCAGCAGTGAAAACTCCGGACAGGGGAACAATGAGCAGTTCTTC CASSENSGQGNNEQFF
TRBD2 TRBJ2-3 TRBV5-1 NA TGCGCCAGCAGCCCCTCCGGGACTAGCGGGGCAGATACGCAGTATTTT CASSPSGTSGADTQYF
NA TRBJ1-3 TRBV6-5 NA TGTGCCAGCAGTTTGGAGTACAGGGTCTCGGGAAACACCATATATTTT CASSLEYRVSGNTIYF
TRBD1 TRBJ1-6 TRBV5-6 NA TGTGCCAGCAGCGGACAGGGGAACTATAATTCACCCCTCCACTTT CASSGQGNYNSPLHF
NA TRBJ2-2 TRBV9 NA TGTGCCAGCAGGCCCGGAGAAGTGAACACCGGGGAGCTGTTTTTT CASRPGEVNTGELFF
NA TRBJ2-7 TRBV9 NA TGTGCCAGCAGCGTAGGGGCAGGGACCTACGAGCAGTACTTC CASSVGAGTYEQYF
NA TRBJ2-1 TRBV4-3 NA TGCGCCAGCAGCCAAGAGGCCCCAGGTGAGCAGTTCTTC CASSQEAPGEQFF
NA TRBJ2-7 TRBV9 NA TGTGCCAGCAGCGTAGGCCAGGAGGGCTACGAGCAGTACTTC CASSVGQEGYEQYF
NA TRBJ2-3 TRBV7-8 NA TGTGCCAGCACCGGGACTTCTCTCCGGCAGTATTTT CASTGTSLRQYF
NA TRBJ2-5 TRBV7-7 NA TGTGCTAGCAGCGCCCAAAGATCAGGACAAGAGACCCAGTACTTC CASSAQRSGQETQYF
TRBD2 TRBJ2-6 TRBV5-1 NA TGCGCCAGCAGCGGTGGGGGGGATAGCTCTGGGGCCAACGTCCTGACTTTC CASSGGGDSSGANVLTF
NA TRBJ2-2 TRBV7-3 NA TGTGCCAGCAGCCGACTAGGGACCGGGGAGCTGTTTTTT CASSRLGTGELFF
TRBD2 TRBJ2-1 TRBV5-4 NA TGTGCCAGCAGCACCCGACTAGCGGGGGGTATAGCCGATGAGCAGTTCTTC CASSTRLAGGIADEQFF
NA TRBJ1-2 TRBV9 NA TGTGCCAGCAGCGTAGGGATGGACATCAGGGGCAACTATGGCTACACCTTC CASSVGMDIRGNYGYTF
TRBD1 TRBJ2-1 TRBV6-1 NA TGTGCCAGCAGCCCCAAATGGACAGGGGATGAGCAGTTCTTC CASSPKWTGDEQFF
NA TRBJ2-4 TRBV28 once TGTGCCAGCAGCAGTGGGACCCGGGGGAACATTCAGTACTTC CASSSGTRGNIQYF
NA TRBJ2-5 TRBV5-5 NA TGTGCCAGCAGCTTGGCCGCGGTTAGCGCCCAGATCCGGGAGACCCAGTACTTC CASSLAAVSAQIRETQYF
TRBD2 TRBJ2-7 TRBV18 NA TGTGCCAGCTCACCGGGACTAGCGGATTACGAGCAGTACTTC CASSPGLADYEQYF
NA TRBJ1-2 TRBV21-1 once TGTGCCAGCAGCAATACCAGGGGGAACTATGGCTACACCTTC CASSNTRGNYGYTF
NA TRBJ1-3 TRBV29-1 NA TGCAGCGTTGAAGACACAGTGCCCCCTCAGGGAAACACCATATATTTT CSVEDTVPPQGNTIYF
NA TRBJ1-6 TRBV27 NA TGTGCCAGCAGCCTAAACTATAATTCACCCCTCCACTTT CASSLNYNSPLHF
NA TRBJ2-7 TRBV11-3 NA TGTGCCAGCAGCTCCAGGGGGGACGAGCAGTACTTC CASSSRGDEQYF
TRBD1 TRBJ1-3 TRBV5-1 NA TGCGCCAGCAGCCAGAACCGGGACAGGGGAAACACCATATATTTT CASSQNRDRGNTIYF
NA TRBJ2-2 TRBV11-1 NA TGTGCCAGCAACTATAACACCGGGGAGCTGTTTTTT CASNYNTGELFF
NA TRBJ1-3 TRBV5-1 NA TGCGCCAGCAGCTTAGACACGGTTGGTGGCACCATATATTTT CASSLDTVGGTIYF
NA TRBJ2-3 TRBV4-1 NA TGCGCCAGCAGCCAAGATTTCCCCGGGTCAGATACGCAGTATTTT CASSQDFPGSDTQYF
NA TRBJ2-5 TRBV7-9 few TGTGCCAGCAGCTTTATAACGGGAAACCAAGAGACCCAGTACTTC CASSFITGNQETQYF